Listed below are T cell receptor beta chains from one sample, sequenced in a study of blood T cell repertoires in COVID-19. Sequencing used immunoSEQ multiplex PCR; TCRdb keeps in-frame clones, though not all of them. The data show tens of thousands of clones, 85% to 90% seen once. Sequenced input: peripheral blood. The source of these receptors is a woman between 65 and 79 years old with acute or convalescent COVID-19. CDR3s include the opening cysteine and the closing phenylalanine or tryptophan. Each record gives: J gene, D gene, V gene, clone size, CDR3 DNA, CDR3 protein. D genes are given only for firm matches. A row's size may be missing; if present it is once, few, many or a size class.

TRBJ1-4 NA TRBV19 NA TGTGCCAGTCGTCTGAGGGATGAAAAACTGTTTTTT CASRLRDEKLFF
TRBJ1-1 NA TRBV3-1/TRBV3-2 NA TGTGCCAGCAGCCCCAGGGGCGGGAACACTGAAGCTTTCTTT CASSPRGGNTEAFF
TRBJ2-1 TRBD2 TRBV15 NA TGTGCCACCAGCAGAGCCCCGGGACTAGATCTTGAGCAGTTCTTC CATSRAPGLDLEQFF
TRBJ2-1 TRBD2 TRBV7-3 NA TGTGCCAGCAGCTCAACCCTAGCGGGGGGCTACAATGAGCAGTTCTTC CASSSTLAGGYNEQFF
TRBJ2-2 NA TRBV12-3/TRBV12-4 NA TGTGCCAGCAGTTTGCGGCCCGGGGAGCTGTTTTTT CASSLRPGELFF
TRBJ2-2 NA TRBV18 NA TGTGCCAGCTCACCAGAACAGGACACCACCGGGGAGCTGTTTTTT CASSPEQDTTGELFF
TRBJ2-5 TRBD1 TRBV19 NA TGTGCCAGTAGCGACAGGGGCCTCCAAGAGACCCAGTACTTC CASSDRGLQETQYF
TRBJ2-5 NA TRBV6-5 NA TGTGCCAGCAGTTCCCCACAAGAGACCCAGTACTTC CASSSPQETQYF
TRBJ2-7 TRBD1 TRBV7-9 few TGTGCCAGCAGCGGACAGGGCTACGAGCAGTACTTC CASSGQGYEQYF
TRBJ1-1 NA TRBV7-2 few TGTGCCAGCAGACCTAAGACAGCCATGAACACTGAAGCTTTCTTT CASRPKTAMNTEAFF
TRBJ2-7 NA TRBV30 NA TGTGCCTGGGCTACGGACACAAGCTCCTACGAGCAGTACTTC CAWATDTSSYEQYF
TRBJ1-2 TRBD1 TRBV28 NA TGTGCCAGCAGTTCGGCTCGGACAGGGTGGAATGGCTACACCTTC CASSSARTGWNGYTF
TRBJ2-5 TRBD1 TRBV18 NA TGTGCCAGCTCACCCACGGGACAGGGACAAGAGACCCAGTACTTC CASSPTGQGQETQYF
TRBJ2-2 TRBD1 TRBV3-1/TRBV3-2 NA TGTGCCAGCAGCCAAGTGCCGGGACAGGGTGATACCGGGGAGCTGTTTTTT CASSQVPGQGDTGELFF
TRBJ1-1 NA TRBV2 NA TGTGCCAGCAACGACAGGTTTGAAGCTTTCTTT CASNDRFEAFF
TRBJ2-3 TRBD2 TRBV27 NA TGTGCCAGCAGTTTATTTTATTCGGGACTAGCGGAATTAACAGATACGCAGTATTTT CASSLFYSGLAELTDTQYF
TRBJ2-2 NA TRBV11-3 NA TGTGCCAGCAGCTTAAGTGGGGCTGGCACCGGGGAGCTGTTTTTT CASSLSGAGTGELFF
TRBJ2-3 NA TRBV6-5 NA TGTGCCAGCAGTCAGGGATCCGATACGCAGTATTTT CASSQGSDTQYF
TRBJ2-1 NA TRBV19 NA TGTGCCAGTAGTTATCTAGCTCACAATGAGCAGTTCTTC CASSYLAHNEQFF
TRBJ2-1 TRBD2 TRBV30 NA TGTGCCTGGAGCCCAGGACTAGCCGGAAGCTCCTACAATGAGCAGTTCTTC CAWSPGLAGSSYNEQFF